This T cell receptor beta chain was identified during a study of T-cell memory formation after mild COVID-19. Study-level points and caveats: A second wave expanding day 15 to 37 was CD4+-biased; contracting clones were balanced.

V shed 2 bases and J shed 2 bases, with 9 bases lying between them. There are 15 residues in the CDR3. Using its own MiXCR run on the 5' RACE reads, TCRdb lists one record per CDR3 protein. The data contain 500,000 to 650,000 distinct CDR3 sequences, about 20% of them singletons. With regard to this clonotype: Its antigen is unknown.

The chain recombines TRBV12-3 or TRBV12-4 with TRBJ2-2; D remains unclear. The TCR was taken from an adult woman who had mild COVID-19 (a few samples of this study predate the infection). Cell type and time point are not known. The specimen was PBMCs or a T cell subset sorted from them (not recorded which). CDR3 nucleotide sequence: TGTGCCAGCAGTTTACGTGGGGTTAACACCGGGGAGCTGTTTTTT. It yields the protein CASSLRGVNTGELFF.